The clone carrying this TCR beta chain occurred many times. Its antigen is undetermined. This CDR3 region has 14 residues. V shed 5 bases, J shed 3 bases, and the junction held 5 bases outside the gene matches. Germline values: CDR1 SGHVS, CDR2 FQNEAQ. The data were obtained in a study of metastatic and nonmetastatic thyroid tumors. Study at large: From malignant and benign thyroid patients, repertoires in blood and in tumor or nodule tissue were compared. Whole-study findings and limits: TCR beta diversity was reportedly significantly higher in malignant thyroid tumors than benign nodules, in blood and tumor.

Before thyroid surgery, none of the patients had received any treatment. In the original processing: The study's classifier, a distant-metastasis tool for papillary thyroid cancer, was built using CDR3 differences across clinicopathological groups. TCRdb reprocessed the PCR reads using MiXCR. The V and J calls were not made by the authors but by TCRdb's processing. The profile shows around 37,000 clones, 20% to 25% of them singletons. Sequenced input: tumor tissue. V usage is TRBV7-8 and J usage is TRBJ2-5; TRBD2 matches at 8 bases. This TCR derives from a female donor with papillary thyroid cancer or a benign thyroid nodule (not recorded which). Some clones in this sample may be carry-over from other donors' samples. The CDR3 sequence is CASSAGTSKETQYF. Written as DNA, the CDR3 is TGTGCCAGCAGCGCCGGGACTAGTAAAGAGACCCAGTACTTC.